Following are 18 T cell receptor beta chains from one sample sequenced in a study of cytomegalovirus exposure and HLA in healthy donors. The PCR ran on 60 Vbeta and 13 Jbeta primers. Using immunoSEQ multiplex PCR, the repertoire was profiled, and TCRdb retains in-frame clones only, with some absent. The repertoire holds over 100,000 clones, with 78% as singletons. What was sequenced was PBMCs. The receptors here all came from a woman aged 25 to 39 in good health and CMV-seropositive.

The gene calls are TRBV29-1 and TRBJ2-1; possible D gene TRBD2, 5 bases. The V end was cut by 2 bases, the J end by 4 bases, with 12 bases between. The germline gives CDR1 SQVTM, CDR2 ANQGSEA. The CDR3 is 14 amino acids. CDR3 DNA sequence: TGCAGCGTTGAAATGGCCCCGGGATACAATGAGCAGTTCTTC. It specifies CSVEMAPGYNEQFF.

This clone was seen more than once but under ten times. The chain links TRBV7-2 to TRBJ2-1, with 12 bases identical to TRBD2. Trimming at V came to 2 bases and at J to 7 bases, leaving 6 bases not matched to a gene. Germline CDR1 is SGHTA and CDR2 is FQGNSA. The CDR3 consists of 16 residues. In DNA form, the CDR3 reads TGTGCCAGCAGCTTACCTAGCGGGGGGGGTGGAAATGAGCAGTTCTTC. This gives the protein CASSLPSGGGGNEQFF.

V gene TRBV10-3 combines with J gene TRBJ2-7; 7 nucleotides match TRBD2. CDR3 length equals 17 residues. Germline V gene lookup returns CDR1 ENHRY and CDR2 SYGVKD. J lost 2 bases, V lost 3 bases, and 13 bases had no gene match. In nucleotides, the CDR3 is TGTGCCATCAGTGACCCGGGACTACCCGCGGCGGCCTACGAGCAGTACTTC. Residues: CAISDPGLPAAAYEQYF.

This chain joins TRBV13 and TRBJ1-3, with 7 bases identical to TRBD1. This CDR3 spans 16 amino acids. V gave up 5 bases and J gave up 0 bases; unmatched junction bases: 7. The germline gives CDR1 PRHDT, CDR2 FYEKMQ (reference sequence). CDR3 protein: CASSVWDSLSGNTIYF. In DNA, the CDR3 is TGTGCCAGCAGCGTATGGGACAGCCTCTCTGGAAACACCATATATTTT.

The chain uses TRBV5-5 and TRBJ2-3; 11 bases are a match to TRBD2. The CDR3 has 16 amino acids. Germline trimming cut 2 bases from V and 0 bases from J; bases unmatched to any gene: 2. Germline-derived CDR1 and CDR2 are SGHKS and YYEKEE (reference sequence). The CDR3 nucleotides read TGTGCCAGCAGCTTCGGGACTAGCGGTAGCACAGATACGCAGTATTTT. Translated: CASSFGTSGSTDTQYF.

The V call is TRBV19, the J call TRBJ1-5; the match to TRBD1 covers 8 bases. The J segment lost 2 bases and the V segment lost 6 bases, leaving 3 bases of the junction unmatched. Germline CDR1 is LNHDA and CDR2 is SQIVND (reference sequence). The CDR3 covers 14 residues. DNA of the CDR3: TGTGCCAGTAGCCGGGGACAGGGCAATCAGCCCCAGCATTTT. The encoded protein is CASSRGQGNQPQHF.

This clone was observed once. The chain employs TRBV4-1 and TRBJ2-5, with 7 positions matching TRBD1. The V segment lost 1 base and the J segment 2 bases; nucleotides outside the gene matches: 13. The germline gives CDR1 MGHRA, CDR2 YSYEKL. The CDR3 loop spans 18 amino acids. The CDR3 nucleotides are TGCGCCAGCAGCCAAGTTACGAGTGGAAGACAGGGACAAGAGACCCAGTACTTC. As protein: CASSQVTSGRQGQETQYF.

The V gene is TRBV9, the J gene TRBJ1-5, with 7 bases fitting TRBD1. The CDR3 has 15 residues. V was pared by 4 bases and J by 0 bases, with 4 bases of the junction left unmatched. Germline-derived CDR1 and CDR2 are SGDLS and YYNGEE. The CDR3: CASSFTGDSNQPQHF. CDR3 nucleotide sequence: TGTGCCAGCAGCTTCACAGGGGATAGCAATCAGCCCCAGCATTTT.

The chain joins TRBV7-9 to TRBJ2-2; D not resolved. The CDR3 consists of 16 residues. Trimming stripped 2 bases from V and 4 bases from J, with 14 bases between. Per the germline V gene, CDR1 is SEHNR and CDR2 is FQNEAQ (reference sequence). CDR3 DNA: TGTGCCAGCAGCTTAAGTGTGCGGAGTGGCACCGGGGAGCTGTTTTTT. This encodes CASSLSVRSGTGELFF.

The J gene is TRBJ1-2, the V gene TRBV28; D is perhaps TRBD1 (6 bases). This CDR3 comprises 14 residues. V lost 2 bases and J lost 3, with 10 bases in between. CDR1 and CDR2 from the germline V gene are MDHEN and SYDVKM. CDR3 sequence (DNA): TGTGCCAGCAGTTTACCGACAGGTGACTATGGCTACACCTTC. Encoded protein: CASSLPTGDYGYTF.

The J gene is TRBJ1-1, the V gene TRBV5-1; 8 bases agree with TRBD1. The V segment lost 4 bases and the J segment 1 base; nucleotides outside the gene matches: 3. Looked up from germline, CDR1 is SGHRS and CDR2 is YFSETQ. The CDR3 totals 14 residues. Here the CDR3 reads CASSPDRANTEAFF. The CDR3 bases are TGCGCCAGCAGCCCGGACAGGGCGAACACTGAAGCTTTCTTT.

This clone was seen at least ten times. J is TRBJ2-6 and V is TRBV7-3; D perhaps matches TRBD2 (7 bases). The V gene lost 6 bases and the J gene lost 0 bases, with 15 bases spanning the gap. In germline, CDR1 is SGHTA, CDR2 FQGTGA. The CDR3 is 17 residues long. The CDR3 nucleotides read TGTGCCAGCAGACCCGGGGGGCGAAGCTCTGGGGCCAACGTCCTGACTTTC. Translation: CASRPGGRSSGANVLTF. Full variable domain (remainder filled in from reference TRBV7-3 and TRBJ2-6): GAGVSQTPSNKVTEKGKYVELRCDPISGHTALYWYRQSLGQGPEFLIYFQGTGAADDSGLPNDRFFAVRPEGSVSTLKIQRTERGDSAVYLCASRPGGRSSGANVLTFGAGSRLTVL.

The chain employs TRBV11-2 and TRBJ2-3; 7 nucleotides align to TRBD1. The CDR3 loop spans 15 amino acids. Germline V CDR1 and CDR2: SGHAT, FQNNGV. Unmatched junction bases numbered 7, after V lost 5 bases and J lost 2 bases. This CDR3 is CASSLGDSYTDTQYF. The DNA for the CDR3 is TGTGCCAGCAGCCTGGGGGACAGCTACACAGATACGCAGTATTTT.

The chain combines TRBV7-2 with TRBJ2-3; D possibly corresponds to TRBD2 (6 bases). This CDR3 comprises 16 residues. Germline V gene lookup returns CDR1 SGHTA and CDR2 FQGNSA. V lost 4 bases and J lost 2, with 16 bases in between. The CDR3 bases are TGTGCCAGCAGCTATCCGGCGTGGGAGGACACAGATACGCAGTATTTT. It specifies CASSYPAWEDTDTQYF.

In DNA, the CDR3 is TGTGCCAGCAGCTTAATGTGGCAATACCAAGAGACCCAGTACTTC. This codes for CASSLMWQYQETQYF. V gene TRBV7-2 combines with J gene TRBJ2-5; D gene uncertain. The CDR3 runs 15 residues. V gave up 2 bases and J gave up 0 bases, with 10 bases separating them. Germline CDR1 SGHTA, CDR2 FQGNSA. Combining the CDR3 with reference TRBV7-2 and TRBJ2-5 gives the whole variable domain GAGVSQSPSNKVTEKGKDVELRCDPISGHTALYWYRQSLGQGLEFLIYFQGNSAPDKSGLPSDRFSAERTGGSVSTLTIQRTQQEDSAVYLCASSLMWQYQETQYFGPGTRLLVL.

This clone is medium-sized in the sample. The chain is built from TRBV15 and TRBJ1-4, with TRBD1 matching over 7 bases. Germline trimming cut 4 bases from V and 8 bases from J; bases unmatched to any gene: 1. Per the germline V gene, CDR1 is LNHNV and CDR2 is YYDKDF (reference sequence). The CDR3 covers 12 residues. For the CDR3, the DNA is TGTGCCACCAGCACAGGGGGAGAAAAACTGTTTTTT. Amino acids: CATSTGGEKLFF.

V is TRBV19 and J is TRBJ1-6, with D possibly being TRBD1 (6 bases). CDR3 length: 16 amino acids. From germline, CDR1 is LNHDA and CDR2 SQIVND (reference sequence). Deletions cut 6 bases from V and 0 bases from J, with 12 bases between. CDR3 bases: TGTGCCAGTAGCTCCCGAGGGGGCTCCTATAATTCACCCCTCCACTTT. It codes for CASSSRGGSYNSPLHF.

The V and J genes are TRBV11-1 and TRBJ2-7, with 10 positions matching TRBD1. The CDR3 spans 16 residues. V was clipped by 3 bases and J by 3 bases; unmatched bases: 8. Germline CDR1 and CDR2: SGHAT and FQDESV (reference sequence). This chain's CDR3 is CASSLRPGTGVYEQYF. CDR3 coding DNA: TGTGCCAGCAGCTTGAGGCCCGGGACAGGGGTCTACGAGCAGTACTTC.